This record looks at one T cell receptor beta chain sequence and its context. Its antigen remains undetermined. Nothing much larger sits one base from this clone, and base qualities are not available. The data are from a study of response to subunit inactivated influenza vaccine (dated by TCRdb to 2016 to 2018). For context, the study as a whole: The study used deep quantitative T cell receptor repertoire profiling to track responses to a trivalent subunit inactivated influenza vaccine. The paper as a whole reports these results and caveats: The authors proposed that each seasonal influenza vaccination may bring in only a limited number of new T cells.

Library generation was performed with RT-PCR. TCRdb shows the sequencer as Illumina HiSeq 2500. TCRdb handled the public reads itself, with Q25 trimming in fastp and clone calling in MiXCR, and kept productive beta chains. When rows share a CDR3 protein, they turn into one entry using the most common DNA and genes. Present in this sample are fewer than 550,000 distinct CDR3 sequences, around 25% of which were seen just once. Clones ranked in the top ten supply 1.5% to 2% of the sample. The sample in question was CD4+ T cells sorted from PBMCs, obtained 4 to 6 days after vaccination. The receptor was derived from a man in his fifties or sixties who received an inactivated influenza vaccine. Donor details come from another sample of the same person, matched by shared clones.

The CDR3 sequence is CASSAWEGGTGELFF. The DNA sequence is as follows: TGTGCCAGCAGCGCGTGGGAGGGAGGCACCGGGGAGCTGTTTTTT. The chain employs TRBV9 and TRBJ2-2; a stretch of 7 junction bases matches TRBD2. The junction shows trimming of 3 bases on V and 4 bases on J, and the gene matches do not reach 6 bases of it. The CDR3 spans 15 residues, from the cysteine through the phenylalanine. Only the CDR3 DNA is retained, 45 bases long and in frame from the first base. The germline V gene provides CDR1 SGDLS and CDR2 YYNGEE.